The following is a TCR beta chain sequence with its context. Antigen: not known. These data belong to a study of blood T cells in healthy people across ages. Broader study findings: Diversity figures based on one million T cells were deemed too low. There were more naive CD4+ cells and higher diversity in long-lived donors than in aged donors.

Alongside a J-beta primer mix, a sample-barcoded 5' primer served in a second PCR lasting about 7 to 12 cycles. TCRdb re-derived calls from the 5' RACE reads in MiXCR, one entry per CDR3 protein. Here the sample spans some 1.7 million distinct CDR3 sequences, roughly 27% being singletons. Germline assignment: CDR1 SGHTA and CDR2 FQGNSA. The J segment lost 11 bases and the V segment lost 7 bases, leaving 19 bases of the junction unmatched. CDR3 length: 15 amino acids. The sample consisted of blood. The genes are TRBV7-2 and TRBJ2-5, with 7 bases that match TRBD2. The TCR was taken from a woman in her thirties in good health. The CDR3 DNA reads TGTGCCAGCAAAGACAGCGGGACCTCTTGGTGGGAGCAGTACTTC. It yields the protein CASKDSGTSWWEQYF.